The 28 T cell receptor beta chains presented below share a single source sample, sequenced in a study of cytomegalovirus exposure and HLA in healthy donors. Assay: immunoSEQ multiplex PCR; the TCRdb copy retains only in-frame clones and omits some. This table holds 260,000 or so clones, 90% found once. Sequenced sample: PBMCs. The receptors derive from a woman aged 25 to 45 in good health and CMV-seronegative.

The chain links TRBV28 to TRBJ1-2, with D uncertain. Trimming left V 4 bases short and J 7 bases short, with 22 bases between. In germline, CDR1 is MDHEN, CDR2 SYDVKM. This CDR3 spans 16 amino acids. CDR3 in amino acids: CASSSHTDPSIGGYTF. In DNA form, the CDR3 reads TGTGCCAGCAGTTCCCATACAGATCCCTCTATTGGTGGCTACACCTTC.

The sample holds one count of this clone. The chain carries TRBV29-1 and TRBJ2-3, with D unresolved. V shed 7 bases and J shed 2 bases, with 10 bases lying between them. Germline V lookup: CDR1 SQVTM, CDR2 ANQGSEA. The CDR3 has 12 residues. Written as DNA, the CDR3 is TGCAGCGCCGAACCTTACACAGATACGCAGTATTTT. As protein: CSAEPYTDTQYF.

CDR3 nucleotides: TGTGCCAGCAGCTCCCGGTTTGGCGGGACAAACGAGCAGTACTTC. Its protein product is CASSSRFGGTNEQYF. This chain connects TRBV7-9 to TRBJ2-7; TRBD1 or TRBD2 may be the D gene (6 bases each). CDR1 is SEHNR, CDR2 FQNEAQ, per germline (reference sequence). Trimming shortened V by 4 bases and J by 5 bases, and 18 bases separated the two germline ends. The CDR3 covers 15 residues.

The chain recombines TRBV28 with TRBJ2-3; D unclear. The CDR3 extends over 14 amino acids. Germline values: CDR1 MDHEN, CDR2 SYDVKM. Trimming removed 2 bases from V and 3 bases from J, with 9 bases in between. CDR3 loop: CASSLVSLTDTQYF. The CDR3 DNA sequence: TGTGCCAGCAGTTTAGTCTCGTTAACAGATACGCAGTATTTT.

This clone has just one count. V and J are TRBV2 and TRBJ2-3; D call uncertain. The CDR3 covers 14 residues. Germline V gene lookup returns CDR1 SNHLY and CDR2 FYNNEI. The V and J ends lost 4 bases and 2 bases respectively, with 10 bases between them. In nucleotides, the CDR3 is TGTGCCAGCAGTGGGGCCACTTTCACAGATACGCAGTATTTT. This gives the protein CASSGATFTDTQYF.

The J gene is TRBJ2-2, the V gene TRBV27; 11 bases map to TRBD1. V trimming: 3 bases; J trimming: 4 bases; junction bases outside the gene matches: 1. The CDR3 runs 15 residues. Germline V gene lookup returns CDR1 MNHEY and CDR2 SMNVEV (reference sequence). Written as DNA, the CDR3 is TGTGCCAGCAGTTTTGGGACAGGGGGCACCGGGGAGCTGTTTTTT. This encodes CASSFGTGGTGELFF.

The chain couples TRBV19 to TRBJ2-7, with 8 bases that match TRBD1. Germline CDR1 and CDR2: LNHDA and SQIVND (reference sequence). This CDR3 contains 15 residues. V shed 1 base and J 1 base; nucleotides not matched to a gene: 3. In DNA form, the CDR3 reads TGTGCCAGTAGTATAGGGACAGGGCTTTCCTACGAGCAGTACTTC. This sequence encodes CASSIGTGLSYEQYF.

This sequence joins TRBV4-1 and TRBJ2-1, with 11 bases identical to TRBD2. CDR1 MGHRA and CDR2 YSYEKL come from the germline V gene. The CDR3 is 17 amino acids. After removal of 4 bases from V and 4 bases from J, the junction contained 9 bases not matched to a gene. The CDR3 DNA sequence: TGCGCCAGCAGCCCGTTTTTCTCTAGCGGGGGGTACAATGAGCAGTTCTTC. Protein: CASSPFFSSGGYNEQFF.

The V gene is TRBV9, the J gene TRBJ2-1; D is undetermined. V was clipped by 4 bases and J by 5 bases, with 13 bases between them. The CDR3 runs to 14 residues. CDR1 and CDR2 from the germline V gene are SGDLS and YYNGEE. As DNA, the CDR3 is TGTGCCAGCAGCCCCAGTGGGCGGCACAATGAGCAGTTCTTC. Protein sequence: CASSPSGRHNEQFF. The variable domain in full, with the rest retrieved from reference TRBV9 and TRBJ2-1, is DSGVTQTPKHLITATGQRVTLRCSPRSGDLSVYWYQQSLDQGLQFLIQYYNGEERAKGNILERFSAQQFPDLHSELNLSSLELGDSALYFCASSPSGRHNEQFFGPGTRLTVL.

The chain carries TRBV7-9 and TRBJ2-3; D is uncertain. From germline, CDR1 is SEHNR and CDR2 FQNEAQ (reference sequence). The V end was cut by 5 bases, the J end by 1 base, with 10 bases between. The CDR3 is 14 amino acids. CDR3 loop: CASSRLERTDTQYF. CDR3 nucleotide sequence: TGTGCCAGCAGCCGTTTAGAACGCACAGATACGCAGTATTTT. The full variable domain, in which reference TRBV7-9 and TRBJ2-3 provide the parts outside the CDR3, is DTGVSQNPRHKITKRGQNVTFRCDPISEHNRLYWYRQTLGQGPEFLTYFQNEAQLEKSRLLSDRFSAERPKGSFSTLEIQRTEQGDSAMYLCASSRLERTDTQYFGPGTRLTVL.

V gene TRBV7-3 combines with J gene TRBJ1-5; maybe TRBD1 (5 bases). The CDR3 totals 16 residues. The V gene's germline CDR1 is SGHTA and CDR2 FQGTGA. Trimming cost V 7 bases and J 1 base, with 17 bases left between them. The CDR3 nucleotides are TGTGCCAGCAACGTGGGAGGGGCGGGAAGCAATCAGCCCCAGCATTTT. Its protein product is CASNVGGAGSNQPQHF.

The chain recombines TRBV28 with TRBJ2-5, with D perhaps TRBD1 (6 bases). Germline V gene data show CDR1 as MDHEN and CDR2 as SYDVKM. V lost 7 bases to trimming and J lost 5 bases, with 14 bases between them. There are 13 residues in the CDR3. CDR3 amino acids: CASTPGVVETQYF. DNA of the CDR3: TGTGCCAGCACCCCAGGGGTAGTGGAGACCCAGTACTTC.

This chain joins TRBV7-9 and TRBJ1-1; D not resolved. The germline V gene encodes CDR1 SEHNR and CDR2 FQNEAQ (reference sequence). V was pared by 2 bases and J by 1 base, with 8 bases between. The CDR3 totals 14 residues. The CDR3 coding sequence is TGTGCCAGCAGCTTACGGGAGACGAACACTGAAGCTTTCTTT. Protein sequence: CASSLRETNTEAFF.

The rearrangement links TRBV4-3 to TRBJ2-3; D tentatively reads TRBD1 or TRBD2 (5 bases each). This CDR3 contains 18 residues. The germline V and J ends were trimmed by 0 bases and 5 bases, with 21 bases remaining between them. Germline V gene data show CDR1 as LGHNA and CDR2 as YSLEER. CDR3 amino acids: CASSQDLMGPTTKDTQYF. Written as DNA, the CDR3 is TGCGCCAGCAGCCAAGATCTTATGGGACCGACTACCAAAGATACGCAGTATTTT.

This clone has a single count. This rearrangement joins TRBV27 to TRBJ2-1; 9 bases match TRBD2. V lost 5 bases, J lost 2 bases, and 4 bases stayed unmatched. The CDR3 length is 15 residues. The germline gives CDR1 MNHEY, CDR2 SMNVEV (reference sequence). The CDR3 here is CASSLSGSPYNEQFF. The DNA for the CDR3 is TGTGCCAGCAGTCTTAGCGGGAGCCCCTACAATGAGCAGTTCTTC.

This sequence joins TRBV10-3 and TRBJ1-5; 9 nucleotides agree with TRBD1. From germline, CDR1 is ENHRY and CDR2 SYGVKD. The CDR3 is made up of 13 amino acids. With 6 bases clipped from V and 7 bases from J, the junction kept 4 bases outside the gene matches. CDR3 nucleotides: TGTGCCATCAGGGACAGGGGTGGCCAGCCCCAGCATTTT. This translates into CAIRDRGGQPQHF.

This chain connects TRBV18 to TRBJ1-1; maybe TRBD1 (6 bases). CDR1 KGHSH and CDR2 LQKENI come from the germline V gene. CDR3 size: 15 residues. Trimming took 0 bases from V and 3 from J, leaving 11 bases between them. The CDR3 nucleotides read TGTGCCAGCTCACCACCGACGGGGGCTTACACTGAAGCTTTCTTT. It is translated as CASSPPTGAYTEAFF.

This chain joins TRBV7-9 and TRBJ2-3; D is undetermined. The length of the CDR3 is 13 residues. Germline CDR1 and CDR2: SEHNR and FQNEAQ (reference sequence). V was shortened by 4 bases and J by 0 bases, with 5 bases between the two germline ends. The DNA for the CDR3 is TGTGCCAGCAGCTGGAGTAGCACAGATACGCAGTATTTT. Its protein product is CASSWSSTDTQYF.

The CDR3 DNA reads as TGTGCCAGCAGTTACTCACGACTCGGGACAGAACAGTTCTTC. As protein: CASSYSRLGTEQFF. The V call is TRBV6-6, the J call TRBJ2-1; 7 bases match TRBD1. V shed 0 bases and J 13 bases; nucleotides not matched to a gene: 9. The CDR3 runs 14 residues. Germline-derived CDR1 and CDR2 are MNHNY and SVGAGI (reference sequence).

The chain recombines TRBV2 with TRBJ2-7, with D possibly being TRBD1 (6 bases). The germline V and J ends were trimmed by 3 bases and 0 bases, with 9 bases remaining between them. Germline V gene sequence: CDR1 SNHLY, CDR2 FYNNEI. This CDR3 is built from 14 residues. CDR3 sequence (DNA): TGTGCCAGCAGTGATATGGACAGCTCCTACGAGCAGTACTTC. Its protein is CASSDMDSSYEQYF.

This clone was picked up one time. CDR3 in DNA: TGCAGCGTTGAAGATACGGGGATTGAAGCTTTCTTT. It codes for CSVEDTGIEAFF. V usage is TRBV29-1 and J usage is TRBJ1-1; D call uncertain. The germline V and J ends were trimmed by 0 bases and 7 bases, with 9 bases remaining between them. The germline CDR1 and CDR2 sequences are SQVTM and ANQGSEA. The CDR3 contains 12 residues.

The chain combines TRBV6-1 with TRBJ2-7; 12 bases map to TRBD1. V dropped 4 bases and J dropped 5; count of bases not matched to a gene: 9. The CDR3 runs 16 residues. In germline, CDR1 is MNHNS, CDR2 SASEGT. CDR3 region: CASSAPGQGAPHEQYF. CDR3 in DNA: TGTGCCAGCAGTGCTCCGGGACAGGGGGCGCCCCACGAGCAGTACTTC.

This clone was seen more than once but under ten times. J is TRBJ2-7 and V is TRBV5-6; no clear D gene. This CDR3 comprises 12 residues. V lost 2 bases and J 2 bases, leaving 5 bases between the germline ends. Per the germline V gene, CDR1 is SGHDT and CDR2 is YYEEEE. The CDR3 protein is CASSLTAYEQYF. As DNA, the CDR3 is TGTGCCAGCAGCTTAACGGCCTACGAGCAGTACTTC.

Concerning this clone itself: Other DNA sequences in this sample translate to the same CDR3. The CDR3 sequence: CASSSSSYEQYF. The CDR3 DNA sequence: TGTGCCAGCAGCTCCAGCTCCTACGAGCAGTACTTC. The rearrangement joins TRBV7-2 to TRBJ2-7; D unresolved. V was trimmed by 4 bases and J by 0 bases, leaving 4 bases between them. CDR1 is SGHTA and CDR2 is FQGNSA in the germline V gene. The CDR3 is made up of 12 amino acids. The variable domain in full, with the rest retrieved from reference TRBV7-2 and TRBJ2-7, is GAGVSQSPSNKVTEKGKDVELRCDPISGHTALYWYRQSLGQGLEFLIYFQGNSAPDKSGLPSDRFSAERTGGSVSTLTIQRTQQEDSAVYLCASSSSSYEQYFGPGTRLTVT.

The chain combines TRBV19 with TRBJ1-5; D is unclear. CDR3 length equals 14 residues. The germline V gene has CDR1 LNHDA and CDR2 SQIVND (reference sequence). The V end lost 3 bases, the J end lost 3 bases, and 9 bases lay between the germline ends. The CDR3 sequence: CASSILSDNQPQHF. For the CDR3, the DNA is TGTGCCAGTAGTATTTTGTCAGACAATCAGCCCCAGCATTTT.

The chain couples TRBV10-1 to TRBJ2-7; 9 bases match TRBD2. The germline V gene encodes CDR1 WNHNN and CDR2 SYGVQD (reference sequence). The CDR3 consists of 15 residues. V dropped 6 bases and J dropped 0; count of bases not matched to a gene: 6. This CDR3 reads CASRLAGDVSYEQYF. DNA for the CDR3: TGCGCCAGCAGACTAGCGGGCGATGTCTCCTACGAGCAGTACTTC.

The chain combines TRBV4-1 with TRBJ2-7; D is uncertain. The CDR3 is made up of 16 amino acids. Deletions cut 0 bases from V and 1 base from J, with 13 bases between. CDR1 is MGHRA and CDR2 is YSYEKL in the germline V gene. The CDR3 here is CASSQDHSLISYEQYF. The CDR3 nucleotides read TGCGCCAGCAGCCAAGATCACAGTTTGATTTCCTACGAGCAGTACTTC.

CDR3 protein: CASSSLADNEQFF. The DNA of the CDR3 is TGCGCCAGCAGCAGTCTAGCGGACAATGAGCAGTTCTTC. The V gene is TRBV5-1, the J gene TRBJ2-1, with 7 bases aligning to TRBD2. In germline, CDR1 is SGHRS, CDR2 YFSETQ. The CDR3 has 13 residues. V trimming: 4 bases; J trimming: 5 bases; junction bases outside the gene matches: 3.